This is a list of T cell receptor beta chains from one sample in a study of cytomegalovirus exposure and HLA in healthy donors. The table came from immunoSEQ multiplex PCR; TCRdb's copy has only in-frame clones and leaves some out. The table includes a few hundred thousand clones, just over 85% detected once. Sequenced input: PBMCs. All receptors derive from a woman between 18 and 30 years old in good health and CMV-seronegative. CDR3s include the opening cysteine and the closing phenylalanine or tryptophan. D genes are given only for firm matches. Size tells how often a clone was seen (once, few, many) or the class of an expanded clone, and some rows leave it out.

J | V | D | size | DNA | CDR3
TRBJ2-3 | TRBV14 | . | . | TGTGCCAGCAGCCAAGGTGGAACCCAGGCAGATACGCAGTATTTT | CASSQGGTQADTQYF
TRBJ1-2 | TRBV28 | . | . | TGTGCCAGCAGTGAAACAGAGAACTATGGCTACACCTTC | CASSETENYGYTF
TRBJ2-7 | TRBV6-5 | . | . | TGTGCCAGCAGCTTTGACAAGACCTACGAGCAGTACTTC | CASSFDKTYEQYF
TRBJ2-7 | TRBV9 | TRBD1 | . | TGTGCCAGCAGCCCGAGAATTGGGACAGGGGGGCACGAGCAGTACTTC | CASSPRIGTGGHEQYF
TRBJ1-2 | TRBV27 | TRBD1 | few | TGTGCCAGCAGTCCCACGGGACAGGGGGATTATGGCTACACCTTC | CASSPTGQGDYGYTF
TRBJ2-1 | TRBV6-5 | . | once | TGTGCCAGCAGGTTAGGGGCGAGCTCCTACAATGAGCAGTTCTTC | CASRLGASSYNEQFF
TRBJ2-5 | TRBV9 | TRBD1 | . | TGTGCCAGCAGCGCCTCAGGGGGACGAGGGTACCAAGAGACCCAGTACTTC | CASSASGGRGYQETQYF
TRBJ1-1 | TRBV5-1 | . | . | TGCGCCAGCAGCTTGGCCGGTGAGGGCACTGAAGCTTTCTTT | CASSLAGEGTEAFF
TRBJ1-2 | TRBV5-1 | . | few | TGCGCCAGCAGCTTCGACCGGGGGGGCTACACCTTC | CASSFDRGGYTF
TRBJ1-2 | TRBV19 | TRBD1 | . | TGTGCCAGTTCCTGGGACAGCGATCTCTCGGGCTACACCTTC | CASSWDSDLSGYTF
TRBJ2-2 | TRBV2 | TRBD1 | once | TGTGCCAGCAACGACAGGGGCGGCACCGGGGAGCTGTTTTTT | CASNDRGGTGELFF
TRBJ2-2 | TRBV18 | . | few | TGTGCCAGCTCACCTCGTAGCTCGAACACCGGGGAGCTGTTTTTT | CASSPRSSNTGELFF
TRBJ2-5 | TRBV7-2 | TRBD2 | . | TGTGCCAGCCTCGGACTAGCGAAAGAGACCCAGTACTTC | CASLGLAKETQYF
TRBJ2-3 | TRBV2 | . | . | TGTGCCAGCAGTGTGAGCCAGGGAGATACGCAGTATTTT | CASSVSQGDTQYF
TRBJ1-2 | TRBV4-1 | TRBD1 | . | TGCGCCAGCAGCCCTACAGGGGGAGGCTACACCTTC | CASSPTGGGYTF
TRBJ2-1 | TRBV7-3 | TRBD2 | once | TGTGCCAGCAGCTCCGGACTAGCGGGAAAGTACAATGAGCAGTTCTTC | CASSSGLAGKYNEQFF
TRBJ2-7 | TRBV2 | TRBD2 | few | TGTGCCAGCACCGAGGGACTAGCGGAAGTCCGGGAGCAGTACTTC | CASTEGLAEVREQYF
TRBJ1-5 | TRBV12-5 | . | . | TGTGCTAGTGGCCCTGGACAGTATAGCAATCAGCCCCAGCATTTT | CASGPGQYSNQPQHF
TRBJ1-2 | TRBV27 | TRBD1 | . | TGTGCCAGCAGCTCCGACAGGGGGCGGGGGGGCTATGGCTACACCTTC | CASSSDRGRGGYGYTF
TRBJ2-3 | TRBV30 | . | . | TGTGCCTGGAGTGGGGCGGGCCCGCAGTATTTT | CAWSGAGPQYF
TRBJ2-7 | TRBV28 | . | . | TGTGCCAGCAGCCGGGAACCCTACGAGCAGTACTTC | CASSREPYEQYF
TRBJ2-5 | TRBV4-1 | . | . | TGCGCCAGCAGCCAAGATTATCCGACTAGCCAAGAGACCCAGTACTTC | CASSQDYPTSQETQYF
TRBJ2-1 | TRBV25-1 | . | . | TGTGCCAGCAGTGACACCGGGACTGGGGAGTTCTTC | CASSDTGTGEFF
TRBJ2-7 | TRBV4-1 | . | . | TGCGCCAGCAGCGAGACTAGTTTCGGCGAGCAGTACTTC | CASSETSFGEQYF
TRBJ2-7 | TRBV2 | . | . | TGTGCCAGCAGTGACGTTACTAGCTCCGAGCAGTACTTC | CASSDVTSSEQYF
TRBJ2-5 | TRBV2 | . | . | TGTGCCAGCAGTCCCTCTAGGGGTGAGACCCAGTACTTC | CASSPSRGETQYF
TRBJ2-7 | TRBV5-1 | TRBD2 | . | TGCGCCAGCAGCTTGGGGCCTTCGACTAGCGGGGTGGCCTACGAGCAGTACTTC | CASSLGPSTSGVAYEQYF
TRBJ1-2 | TRBV6-1 | . | . | TGTGCCAGCAGCAGGAACTATGGCTACACCTTC | CASSRNYGYTF
TRBJ2-7 | TRBV4-1 | TRBD2 | . | TGCGCCAGCAGCCAAGATATCCGATCGGTACGCGGGAGTGAGCAGTACTTC | CASSQDIRSVRGSEQYF
TRBJ2-7 | TRBV6-6 | TRBD1 | . | TGTGCCAGCAGTTACTCATCCGGGACAGGTCCCTACGAGCAGTACTTC | CASSYSSGTGPYEQYF
TRBJ1-4 | TRBV7-9 | . | . | TGTGCCAGCAGAAAACAGCGGGAACTGTTTTTT | CASRKQRELFF
TRBJ2-7 | TRBV7-9 | TRBD1 | . | TGTGCCAGCAGCTTCCCGGGACAGGGGGCCTACGAGCAGTACTTC | CASSFPGQGAYEQYF
TRBJ2-5 | TRBV25-1 | . | . | TGTGCCAGCAGTCTCGCGGGGGCGTTGGCAGAGACCCAGTACTTC | CASSLAGALAETQYF
TRBJ2-7 | TRBV5-6 | TRBD1 | . | TGTGCCAGCAGCTCGGGCTTGGCGGGACAGGGCTACGAGCAGTACTTC | CASSSGLAGQGYEQYF
TRBJ2-1 | TRBV18 | TRBD1 | . | TGTGCCAGCTCACCACGGACCGGGACAGGGACGAGTGAGCAGTTCTTC | CASSPRTGTGTSEQFF
TRBJ2-7 | TRBV11-2 | . | . | TGTGCCAGCAGCTTTACTCGCGGGGAGCAGTACTTC | CASSFTRGEQYF
TRBJ2-2 | TRBV9 | . | . | TGTGCCAGCAGCGTAGGTGGCAGGGTAAGAGCCGGGGAGCTGTTTTTT | CASSVGGRVRAGELFF